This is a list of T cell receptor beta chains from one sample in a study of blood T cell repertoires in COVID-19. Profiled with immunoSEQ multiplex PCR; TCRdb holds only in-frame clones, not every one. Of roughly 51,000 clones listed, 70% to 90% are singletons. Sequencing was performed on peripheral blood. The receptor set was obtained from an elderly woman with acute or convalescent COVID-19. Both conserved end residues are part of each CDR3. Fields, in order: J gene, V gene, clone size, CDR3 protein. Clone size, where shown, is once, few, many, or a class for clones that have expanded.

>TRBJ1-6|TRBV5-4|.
CASSFFRNNSPLHF
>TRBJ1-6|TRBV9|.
CASSVGRQGDSPLHF
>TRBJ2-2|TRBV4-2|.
CASSQVLAGVTGELFF
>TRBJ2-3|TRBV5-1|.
CASSLGAGGSTDTQYF
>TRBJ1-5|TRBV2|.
CASTQNQVNQPQHF
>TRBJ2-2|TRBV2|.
CASTGLAGGNTGELFF
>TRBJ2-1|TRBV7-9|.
CASSLGLAGGVRNEQFF
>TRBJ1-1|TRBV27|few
CASRAQGAGAEAFF
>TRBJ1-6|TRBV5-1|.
CASSTGQEYNSPLHF
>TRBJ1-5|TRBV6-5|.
CASSSDRGQPQHF
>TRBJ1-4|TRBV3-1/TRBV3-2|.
CASSQSTTNEKLFF
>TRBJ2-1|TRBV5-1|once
CASSFSGGANNEQFF
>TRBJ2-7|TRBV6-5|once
CASRLGQGAYEQYF
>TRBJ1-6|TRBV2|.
CASSLTGVGNNSPLHF
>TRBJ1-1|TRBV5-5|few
CASSTTPGGDTEAFF
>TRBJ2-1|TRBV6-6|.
CASSSSGLDNEQFF
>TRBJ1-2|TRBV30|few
CAWSVQGVAYGYTF
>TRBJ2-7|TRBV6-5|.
CASRASYSSYEQYF
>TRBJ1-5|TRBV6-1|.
CASSEWGRGRNQPQHF
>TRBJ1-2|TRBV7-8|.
CASSLAVHSNYGYTF
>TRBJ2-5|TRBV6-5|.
CASRRGQQETQYF
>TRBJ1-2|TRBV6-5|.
CASSRGTDDPYGYTF
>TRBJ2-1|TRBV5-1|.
CASSLGTTYNEQFF
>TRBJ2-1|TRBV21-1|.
CASSQLADEQFF
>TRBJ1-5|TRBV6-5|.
CASSKGGNSNQPQHF
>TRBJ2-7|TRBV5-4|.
CASSSYTSYEQYF
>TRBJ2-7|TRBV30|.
CAWSMGRGAEQYF
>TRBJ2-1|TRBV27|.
CASSLGTAFFSYNEQFF
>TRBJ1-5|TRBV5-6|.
CASSLSVAGKSNQPQHF
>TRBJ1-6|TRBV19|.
CASSTPRGGDSPLHF
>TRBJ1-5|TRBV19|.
CASSSNGGDSNQPQHF
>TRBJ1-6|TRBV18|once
CASSADTNSPLHF
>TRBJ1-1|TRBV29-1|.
CSVYRGGTEAFF
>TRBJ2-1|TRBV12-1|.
CASSFPQLSGGDRKGEQFF
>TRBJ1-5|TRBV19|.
CASSISGVNQPQHF
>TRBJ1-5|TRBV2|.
CASLIGGEESQPQHF
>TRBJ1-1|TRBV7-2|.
CASSLKVSGTEAFF
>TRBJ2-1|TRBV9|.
CASSPVMAGGRYNEQFF
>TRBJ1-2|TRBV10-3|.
CAISETAGGGYTF
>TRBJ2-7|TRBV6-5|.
CASRVGQASSYEQYF
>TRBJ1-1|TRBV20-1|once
CSASRQGDEAFF
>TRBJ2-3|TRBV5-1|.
CASSFSGGTDTQYF
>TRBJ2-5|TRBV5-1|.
CASSTGTGRETQYF
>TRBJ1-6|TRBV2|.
CASRTGSSYNSPLHF
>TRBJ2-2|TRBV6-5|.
CASRRVPGELFF
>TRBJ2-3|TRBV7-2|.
CASSLTGTTDTQYF
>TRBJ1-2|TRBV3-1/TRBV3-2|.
CASSQDVAGIETGYTF
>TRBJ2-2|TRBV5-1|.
CASSFQLQGNTGELFF